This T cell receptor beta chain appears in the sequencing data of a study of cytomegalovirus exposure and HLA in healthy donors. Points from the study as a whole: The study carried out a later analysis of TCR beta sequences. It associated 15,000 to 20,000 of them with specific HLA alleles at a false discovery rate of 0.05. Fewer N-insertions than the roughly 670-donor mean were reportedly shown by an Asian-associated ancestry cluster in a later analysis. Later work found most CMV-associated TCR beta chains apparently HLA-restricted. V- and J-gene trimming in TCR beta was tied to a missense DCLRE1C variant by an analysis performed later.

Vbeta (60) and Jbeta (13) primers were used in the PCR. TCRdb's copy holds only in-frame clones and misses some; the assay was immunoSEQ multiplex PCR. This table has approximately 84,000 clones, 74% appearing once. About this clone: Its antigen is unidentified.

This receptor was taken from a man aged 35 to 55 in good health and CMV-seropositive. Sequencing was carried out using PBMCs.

DNA for the CDR3: TGTGCCAGCAGTGCGGCAGGACAGGGAACAGATACGCAGTATTTT. Amino acid sequence: CASSAAGQGTDTQYF. V is TRBV2 and J is TRBJ2-3; 8 positions agree with TRBD1. With V trimmed by 4 bases and J by 3 bases, 6 bases remained unmatched. CDR1 is SNHLY, CDR2 FYNNEI, per germline. The CDR3 covers 15 residues.